This T cell receptor (beta chain) was obtained from a study of shared clonotypes between healthy human individuals. General study findings and limits: Few donors limited the genetic and exposure-history diversity represented.

V lost 3 bases and J lost 4, with 10 bases in between. This CDR3 contains 13 residues. Germline V CDR1 and CDR2: SGHRS, YFSETQ. Splitting of each subset's genomic DNA was done evenly across several immunoSEQ plates. Sequencing of unsorted PBMC DNA was carried out using ten immunoSEQ deep assay plates. Original analysis: In the immunoSEQ data, sequences were junction-only and lacked quality scores, so filtering differed. Clones were sequenced by immunoSEQ multiplex PCR, and TCRdb holds only the in-frame ones, with some missing. The DNA gave D and trimming, while V, J and clone size come from that table. The sample has 530,000 or so clones, nearly 80% seen once. Note on this clone: The antigen remains undetermined.

The V gene is TRBV5-1, the J gene TRBJ2-5; D gene unclear. Input material: PBMCs. This sequence was found in a woman aged 40 to 55 in good health. Some clones in this sample may be carry-over from other donors' samples. This chain's CDR3 is CASSWELGETQYF. DNA of the CDR3: TGCGCCAGCAGCTGGGAACTTGGAGAGACCCAGTACTTC.